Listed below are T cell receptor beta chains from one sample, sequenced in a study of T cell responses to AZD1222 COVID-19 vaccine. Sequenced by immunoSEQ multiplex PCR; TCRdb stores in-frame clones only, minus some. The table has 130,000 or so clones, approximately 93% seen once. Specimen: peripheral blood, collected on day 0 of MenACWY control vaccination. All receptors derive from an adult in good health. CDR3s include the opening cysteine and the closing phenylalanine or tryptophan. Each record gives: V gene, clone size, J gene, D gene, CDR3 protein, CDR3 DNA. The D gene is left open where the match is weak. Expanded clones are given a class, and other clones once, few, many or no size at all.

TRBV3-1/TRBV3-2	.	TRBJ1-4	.	CASSQFWAATNEKLFF	TGTGCCAGCAGCCAATTTTGGGCAGCAACTAATGAAAAACTGTTTTTT
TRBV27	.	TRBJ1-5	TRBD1	CASSLRSPDRGGYQPQHF	TGTGCCAGCAGTTTACGGTCTCCGGACAGGGGAGGCTATCAGCCCCAGCATTTT
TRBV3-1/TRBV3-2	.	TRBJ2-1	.	CASSRKRQGLYYNEQFF	TGTGCCAGCAGCCGGAAGCGTCAGGGACTCTACTACAATGAGCAGTTCTTC
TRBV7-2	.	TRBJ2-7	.	CASSVVSSEQYF	TGTGCCAGCAGCGTAGTTTCCTCCGAGCAGTACTTC
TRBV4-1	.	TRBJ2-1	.	CASSQDLGGRYNEQFF	TGCGCCAGCAGCCAAGATCTGGGGGGTCGGTACAATGAGCAGTTCTTC
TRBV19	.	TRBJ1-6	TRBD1	CASSMGQYNSPLHF	TGTGCCAGTAGTATGGGACAGTATAATTCACCCCTCCACTTT
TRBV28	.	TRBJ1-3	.	CASSLPLGRTAVAGNTIYF	TGTGCCAGCAGTTTACCCCTGGGCCGGACAGCCGTGGCTGGAAACACCATATATTTT
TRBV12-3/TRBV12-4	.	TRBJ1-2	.	CASSPGTYYGYTF	TGTGCCAGCAGTCCGGGGACTTACTATGGCTACACCTTC
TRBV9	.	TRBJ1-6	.	CASSVALDSPLHF	TGTGCCAGCAGCGTAGCTTTGGATTCACCCCTCCACTTT
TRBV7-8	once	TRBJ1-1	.	CASSFRNGNTEAFF	TGTGCCAGCAGCTTTCGGAATGGAAACACTGAAGCTTTCTTT
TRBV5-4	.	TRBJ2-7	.	CASSLGQGGSYEQYF	TGTGCCAGCAGCTTGGGGCAAGGGGGTTCCTACGAGCAGTACTTC
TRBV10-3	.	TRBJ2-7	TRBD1	CAISMAGTGTYEQYF	TGTGCCATCAGTATGGCCGGGACAGGGACCTACGAGCAGTACTTC
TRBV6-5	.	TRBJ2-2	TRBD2	CATTGTRTGELFF	TGTGCCACGACCGGGACTAGGACCGGGGAGCTGTTTTTT
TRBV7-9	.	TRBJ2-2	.	CASSLGNTGELFF	TGTGCCAGCAGCTTAGGGAACACCGGGGAGCTGTTTTTT
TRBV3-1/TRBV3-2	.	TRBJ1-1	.	CASSPREGTEAFF	TGTGCCAGCAGCCCGAGGGAGGGAACTGAAGCTTTCTTT
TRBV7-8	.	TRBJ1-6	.	CASSLARGTLGSPLHF	TGTGCCAGCAGCTTAGCGCGAGGGACTTTGGGTTCACCCCTCCACTTT
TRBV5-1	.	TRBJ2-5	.	CASTDRFQETQYF	TGCGCCAGCACCGACAGGTTCCAAGAGACCCAGTACTTC
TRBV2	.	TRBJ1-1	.	CASKALGAAEAFF	TGTGCCAGCAAGGCCCTTGGGGCAGCTGAAGCTTTCTTT
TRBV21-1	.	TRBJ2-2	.	CASSKDLRVTNTGELFF	TGTGCCAGCAGCAAAGATCTACGGGTCACGAACACCGGGGAGCTGTTTTTT
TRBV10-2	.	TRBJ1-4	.	CASQTAPNEKLFF	TGCGCCAGCCAGACAGCTCCTAATGAAAAACTGTTTTTT
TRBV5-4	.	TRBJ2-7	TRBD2	CASSSWTSGWEEQYF	TGTGCCAGCAGCAGCTGGACTAGCGGGTGGGAGGAGCAGTACTTC
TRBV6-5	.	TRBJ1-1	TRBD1	CASSIDRGGTEAFF	TGTGCCAGCAGCATTGACAGGGGGGGAACTGAAGCTTTCTTT
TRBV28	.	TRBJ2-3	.	CASSLSGSTDTQYF	TGTGCCAGCAGTTTGAGCGGGAGCACAGATACGCAGTATTTT
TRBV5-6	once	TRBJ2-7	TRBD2	CASSDARQGLAGTSYEQYF	TGTGCCAGCAGCGACGCACGCCAGGGACTAGCGGGTACATCCTACGAGCAGTACTTC
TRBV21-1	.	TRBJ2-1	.	CASREPEIWNEQFF	TGTGCCAGCCGCGAGCCCGAAATTTGGAATGAGCAGTTCTTC
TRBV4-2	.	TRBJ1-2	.	CASSQDPGLTYGYTF	TGTGCCAGCAGCCAAGATCCAGGGTTGACCTATGGCTACACCTTC
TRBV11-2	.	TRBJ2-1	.	CASSFSDSNEQFF	TGTGCCAGCAGCTTCTCGGACAGCAATGAGCAGTTCTTC
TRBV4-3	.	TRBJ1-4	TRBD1	CASSQERTGRNEKLFF	TGCGCCAGCAGCCAAGAACGGACAGGGCGAAATGAAAAACTGTTTTTT
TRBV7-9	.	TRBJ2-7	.	CASSPQEHSYEQYF	TGTGCCAGCAGCCCACAGGAGCACTCCTACGAGCAGTACTTC
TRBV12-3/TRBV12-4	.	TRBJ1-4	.	CASSSGGNEKLFF	TGTGCCAGCAGTTCGGGGGGTAATGAAAAACTGTTTTTT
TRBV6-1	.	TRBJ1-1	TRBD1	CASSGTGGFTEAFF	TGTGCCAGCAGTGGAACAGGGGGCTTCACTGAAGCTTTCTTT
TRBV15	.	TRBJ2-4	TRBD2	CATSRDMRPGLQYF	TGTGCCACCAGCAGAGATATGAGACCGGGACTACAGTACTTC
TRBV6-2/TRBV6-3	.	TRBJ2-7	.	CASSYAGRNNHEQYF	TGTGCCAGCAGTTACGCAGGCAGGAATAACCACGAGCAGTACTTC
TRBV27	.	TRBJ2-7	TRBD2	CASSFLAGATYEQYF	TGTGCCAGCAGTTTCCTAGCGGGTGCGACCTACGAGCAGTACTTC
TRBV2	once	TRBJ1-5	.	CASSSNSLDQPQHF	TGTGCCAGCAGTAGTAACAGCCTGGATCAGCCCCAGCATTTT
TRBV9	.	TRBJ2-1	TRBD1	CASSVAGTGYEQFF	TGTGCCAGCAGCGTAGCTGGGACAGGATATGAGCAGTTCTTC
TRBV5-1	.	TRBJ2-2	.	CASSTDLANTGELFF	TGCGCCAGCAGCACGGACCTTGCGAACACCGGGGAGCTGTTTTTT
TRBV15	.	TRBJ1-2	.	CATSRDRIRVKGYTF	TGTGCCACCAGCAGAGATAGAATCAGGGTGAAGGGCTACACCTTC
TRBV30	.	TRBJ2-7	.	CAWSVSRYYEQYF	TGTGCCTGGAGTGTATCTAGGTACTACGAGCAGTACTTC
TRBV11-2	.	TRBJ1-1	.	CASSLVGVRNTEAFF	TGTGCCAGCAGCTTAGTTGGAGTGAGGAACACTGAAGCTTTCTTT